This T cell receptor beta chain was identified during a study of beta chain features in type 1 diabetes. Overall study findings and caveats: Insertions were fewer and deletions more numerous at VDJ junctions in type 1 diabetes patients. HLA influence on TCRB rearrangement stayed unresolved here.

Comments on this clone: The antigen remains undetermined.

The authors obtained over 98% purity in all sorted populations. This CDR3 comprises 14 residues. V was shortened by 0 bases and J by 5 bases, with 8 bases between the two germline ends. Germline CDR1 and CDR2: ENHRY and SYGVKD. Expressed TCRB transcripts were sequenced after all isolated RNA was converted to cDNA. Data came from immunoSEQ multiplex PCR; TCRdb stores just in-frame clones and leaves some out. The table includes 110,000 to 150,000 clones, 9.5% to 10% detected once. This chain connects TRBV10-3 to TRBJ2-1; maybe TRBD2 (5 bases). This TCR derives from a woman aged 40 to 50 in good health. Sequencing was done on a sample of central memory CD4+ T cells from blood. CDR3 region: CAISESGENNEQFF. The CDR3 nucleotides read TGTGCCATCAGTGAGTCGGGAGAAAACAATGAGCAGTTCTTC.